This T cell receptor (beta chain) was recovered during a study of T cell repertoires in cytomegalovirus infection. Trimming pared 6 bases from V and 3 bases from J, leaving 32 bases between. CDR1 is MNHNS, CDR2 SASEGT, per germline. This CDR3 is 21 amino acids long. TCRdb ran MiXCR on the reads and lists one entry per CDR3 protein. The sample includes 200,000 to 250,000 distinct CDR3 sequences, 22% of them seen just once. The sample was CD8+ T cells from PBMCs. The chain recombines TRBV6-1 with TRBJ1-4, with D unresolved. This receptor was obtained from a human donor in good health (CMV status not recorded). Some clones in this sample may be carry-over from other donors' samples. The CDR3 loop is CASSDRKGGAETFLPNEKLFF. In DNA, the CDR3 is TGTGCCAGCAGCGATCGAAAAGGCGGAGCAGAAACCTTCTTACCTAATGAAAAACTGTTTTTT.